The 9 T cell receptor beta chains reported below all come from one sample, sequenced in a study of radiation and T cells in renal cell carcinoma. Time point specified: blood 2 weeks post-SBRT. Treatment described: 15 Gy SBRT to primary tumor, nephrectomy 4 weeks later. Libraries were prepared by immunoSEQ multiplex PCR; TCRdb keeps only in-frame clonotypes and omits some of them. The sample has over 60,000 clones, around 85% seen once. The input for sequencing was blood, taken from a patient whose treatment included radiotherapy and nephrectomy. The receptors were gathered from a woman between 45 and 60 years old with renal cell carcinoma.

The chain recombines TRBV5-8 with TRBJ2-2, with 7 bases fitting TRBD1. This CDR3 is 13 amino acids long. The germline CDR1 and CDR2 sequences are SGHTS and YDEGEE. The junction had 6 bases not matched to a gene; V was cut back by 6 bases and J by 7 bases. The CDR3 spells CASNQQGLGELFF. CDR3 bases: TGTGCCAGCAACCAACAGGGGCTCGGGGAGCTGTTTTTT.

This clone was counted once. The junction and the germline gene differ at one end; a read error may be behind it. The chain combines TRBV7-9 with TRBJ1-3; D not resolved. CDR3 length: 10 residues. Germline CDR1 is SEHNR and CDR2 is FQNEAQ (reference sequence). The CDR3 region has the DNA TGTGCCAGCAGCTTACGAGACAAGGATTTT. Protein sequence: CASSLRDKDF.

The genes are TRBV27 and TRBJ2-4; 11 positions match TRBD2. The germline V gene has CDR1 MNHEY and CDR2 SMNVEV (reference sequence). After removal of 4 bases from V and 6 bases from J, the junction contained 8 bases not matched to a gene. CDR3 length: 16 residues. DNA of the CDR3: TGTGCCAGCAGTTCACCTAGCGGGGGGCTGGGAAACATTCAGTACTTC. Its translation: CASSSPSGGLGNIQYF.

The chain recombines TRBV27 with TRBJ1-4; D call uncertain. This CDR3 is 15 amino acids long. Germline V CDR1 and CDR2: MNHEY, SMNVEV (reference sequence). The ends were cut back, 5 bases at V and 0 bases at J, with 10 bases in the middle. The CDR3 sequence: CASSPLEATNEKLFF. CDR3 nucleotide sequence: TGTGCCAGCAGTCCCTTGGAGGCAACTAATGAAAAACTGTTTTTT.

The chain couples TRBV6-5 to TRBJ1-1, with D tentatively TRBD1 (6 bases). Germline V gene sequence: CDR1 MNHEY, CDR2 SVGAGI. V was pared by 7 bases and J by 0 bases, with 12 bases between. The length of the CDR3 is 14 residues. CDR3 residues: CASKLGQMNTEAFF. CDR3 coding DNA: TGTGCCAGCAAGTTGGGACAAATGAACACTGAAGCTTTCTTT.

This clone was observed a few times. The rearrangement links TRBV4-3 to TRBJ1-6; D is undetermined. Germline CDR1 LGHNA, CDR2 YSLEER. V lost 0 bases and J 5 bases, leaving 14 bases between the germline ends. This CDR3 has 17 residues. The CDR3 region has the DNA TGCGCCAGCAGCCAAGATATTAGGCTAACGGATAATTCACCCCTCCACTTT. Amino acids: CASSQDIRLTDNSPLHF.

The chain recombines TRBV6-6 with TRBJ2-2, with 9 bases lining up with TRBD2. The germline CDR1 and CDR2 sequences are MNHNY and SVGAGI (reference sequence). V dropped 3 bases and J dropped 8; count of bases not matched to a gene: 7. The CDR3 is 15 residues long. This CDR3 reads CASSYAGGPSGELFF. In DNA, the CDR3 is TGTGCCAGCAGTTATGCGGGAGGGCCGTCGGGGGAGCTGTTTTTT.

DNA for the CDR3: TGTGCCAGCAGCTTCCCGGGACTAGATGGCTACACCTTC. Encoded protein: CASSFPGLDGYTF. The V gene is TRBV5-4, the J gene TRBJ1-2, with D possibly TRBD1 on 5 matching bases. CDR3 length: 13 amino acids. Per the germline V gene, CDR1 is SGHNT and CDR2 is YYREEE (reference sequence). The ends were cut back, 2 bases at V and 6 bases at J, with 11 bases in the middle. Full variable domain (remainder filled in from reference TRBV5-4 and TRBJ1-2): ETGVTQSPTHLIKTRGQQVTLRCSSQSGHNTVSWYQQALGQGPQFIFQYYREEENGRGNFPPRFSGLQFPNYSSELNVNALELDDSALYLCASSFPGLDGYTFGSGTRLTVV.

The chain joins TRBV28 to TRBJ2-3; no firm D call. Germline values: CDR1 MDHEN, CDR2 SYDVKM. V was cut by 5 bases and J by 0 bases, with 9 bases left in between. CDR3 length: 14 amino acids. Written as DNA, the CDR3 is TGTGCCAGCAGTGAGTCGATTAGCACAGATACGCAGTATTTT. The encoded protein is CASSESISTDTQYF.